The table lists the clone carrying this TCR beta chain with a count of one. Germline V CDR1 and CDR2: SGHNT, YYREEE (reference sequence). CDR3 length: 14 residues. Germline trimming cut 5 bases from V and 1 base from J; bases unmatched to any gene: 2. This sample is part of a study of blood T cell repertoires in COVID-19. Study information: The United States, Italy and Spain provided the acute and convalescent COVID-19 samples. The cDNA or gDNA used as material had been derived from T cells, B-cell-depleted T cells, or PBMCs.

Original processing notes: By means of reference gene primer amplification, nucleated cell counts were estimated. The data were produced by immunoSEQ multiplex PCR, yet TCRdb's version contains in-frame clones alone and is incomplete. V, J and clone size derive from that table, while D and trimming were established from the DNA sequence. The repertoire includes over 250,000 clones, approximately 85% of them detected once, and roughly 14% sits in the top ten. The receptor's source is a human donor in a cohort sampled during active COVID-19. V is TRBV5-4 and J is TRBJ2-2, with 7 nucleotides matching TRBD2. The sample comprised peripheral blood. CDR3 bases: TGTGCCAGCAGAGAGCGGGGGAACACCGGGGAGCTGTTTTTT. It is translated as CASRERGNTGELFF.